The 25 T cell receptor beta chains given below trace back to one sample, sequenced in a study of technical replicates of blood from four donors. Here immunoSEQ multiplex PCR was the method, and the copy in TCRdb shows in-frame clones only, minus some. This table holds 90,000 to 100,000 clones, almost 97% found once. The sequencing sample was made of T cells isolated from PBMCs. These receptors originate from a human donor in good health.

V usage is TRBV6-1 and J usage is TRBJ1-5; 7 nucleotides agree with TRBD1. The CDR3 has 16 amino acids. Trimming cost V 4 bases and J 4 bases; bases outside gene matches: 10. Per the germline V gene, CDR1 is MNHNS and CDR2 is SASEGT. CDR3 residues: CASSADGQAPNQPQHF. CDR3 sequence (DNA): TGTGCCAGCAGTGCCGACGGACAGGCCCCGAATCAGCCCCAGCATTTT.

The chain uses TRBV6-1 and TRBJ2-7; TRBD2 matches at 9 bases. The germline V gene encodes CDR1 MNHNS and CDR2 SASEGT. J gave up 4 bases and V 5 bases, and 9 bases lay outside the gene matches. The length of the CDR3 is 15 residues. DNA of the CDR3: TGTGCCAGCAGTCTAGACGTGAGCGGGAGGTACGAGCAGTACTTC. It specifies CASSLDVSGRYEQYF.

The chain employs TRBV9 and TRBJ2-1; 9 bases are a match to TRBD2. The CDR3 totals 15 residues. J was trimmed by 9 bases and V by 0 bases; bases with no gene match: 7. Germline V gene sequence: CDR1 SGDLS, CDR2 YYNGEE. CDR3 loop: CASSVGTSARLEQFF. CDR3 coding DNA: TGTGCCAGCAGCGTAGGGACTAGCGCCCGGCTTGAGCAGTTCTTC. The full variable domain, completed using reference TRBV9 and TRBJ2-1, is DSGVTQTPKHLITATGQRVTLRCSPRSGDLSVYWYQQSLDQGLQFLIQYYNGEERAKGNILERFSAQQFPDLHSELNLSSLELGDSALYFCASSVGTSARLEQFFGPGTRLTVL.

This clone occurred once. V gene TRBV9 combines with J gene TRBJ1-2, with 7 bases lining up with TRBD1. CDR3 length: 13 amino acids. V lost 4 bases, J lost 8 bases, and 8 bases stayed unmatched. Germline CDR1 reads SGDLS; CDR2 reads YYNGEE. The CDR3 loop reads CASSMRQGRGYTF. Here the CDR3 DNA reads TGTGCCAGCAGCATGCGACAGGGAAGGGGCTACACCTTC.

This clone was picked up one time. The V gene is TRBV6-5, the J gene TRBJ2-1, with TRBD2 matching 8 bases. The CDR3 loop spans 13 amino acids. CDR1 is MNHEY and CDR2 is SVGAGI in the germline V gene. V shed 5 bases, J shed 7 bases, and the junction held 4 bases outside the gene matches. CDR3 residues: CASSLVAGNEQFF. CDR3 sequence (DNA): TGTGCCAGCAGTCTCGTAGCGGGGAATGAGCAGTTCTTC.

The rearrangement joins TRBV19 to TRBJ1-5; D possibly corresponds to TRBD1 (6 bases). Trimming cost V 4 bases and J 1 base, with 14 bases left between them. CDR3 size: 16 residues. Per the germline V gene, CDR1 is LNHDA and CDR2 is SQIVND (reference sequence). CDR3 nucleotides: TGTGCCAGTAGTACCTCCGGGACAACGAGCAATCAGCCCCAGCATTTT. Protein: CASSTSGTTSNQPQHF.

The V call is TRBV29-1, the J call TRBJ1-5, with D uncertain. The CDR3 length is 14 residues. The germline V and J ends were trimmed by 4 bases and 0 bases, with 10 bases remaining between them. CDR1 SQVTM and CDR2 ANQGSEA come from the germline V gene. CDR3 in amino acids: CSVGSGNSNQPQHF. The CDR3 bases are TGCAGCGTTGGTTCCGGGAATAGCAATCAGCCCCAGCATTTT.

This chain links TRBV9 with TRBJ1-3; 8 bases map to TRBD1. Germline CDR1 SGDLS, CDR2 YYNGEE. This CDR3 comprises 16 residues. V was clipped by 4 bases and J by 4 bases; unmatched bases: 10. The CDR3 bases are TGTGCCAGCAGCCCCTGGGGACAGGTGGTAGGAAACACCATATATTTT. It is translated as CASSPWGQVVGNTIYF.

V is TRBV5-6 and J is TRBJ2-1, with 7 bases identical to TRBD2. This CDR3 is 15 amino acids long. The germline gives CDR1 SGHDT, CDR2 YYEEEE. J was trimmed by 7 bases and V by 2 bases; bases with no gene match: 9. CDR3 nucleotides: TGTGCCAGCAGCTTTTTCAGCGGGAATCGGAATGAGCAGTTCTTC. This sequence encodes CASSFFSGNRNEQFF. Filled out from reference TRBV5-6 and TRBJ2-1, the complete variable domain reads DAGVTQSPTHLIKTRGQQVTLRCSPKSGHDTVSWYQQALGQGPQFIFQYYEEEERQRGNFPDRFSGHQFPNYSSELNVNALLLGDSALYLCASSFFSGNRNEQFFGPGTRLTVL.

This chain connects TRBV11-2 to TRBJ2-7; tentatively, D is TRBD1 (6 bases). Germline V gene lookup returns CDR1 SGHAT and CDR2 FQNNGV. The CDR3 extends over 16 amino acids. Deletions cut 1 base from V and 0 bases from J, with 13 bases between. This chain's CDR3 is CASSLGGWGHSYEQYF. In DNA form, the CDR3 reads TGTGCCAGCAGCTTAGGGGGATGGGGACACTCCTACGAGCAGTACTTC.

V gene TRBV7-9 combines with J gene TRBJ2-1; possibly TRBD2 for D (6 bases). The CDR3 spans 12 residues. The germline V gene has CDR1 SEHNR and CDR2 FQNEAQ (reference sequence). V lost 7 bases and J lost 7, with 11 bases in between. The CDR3 DNA reads as TGTGCCAGCACCACTGGGGGGAATGAGCAGTTCTTC. This gives the protein CASTTGGNEQFF.

The chain is built from TRBV28 and TRBJ2-7, with 11 nucleotides matching TRBD2. V lost 6 bases and J lost 4; bases outside the gene matches: 5. The CDR3 contains 14 residues. The V gene's germline CDR1 is MDHEN and CDR2 SYDVKM. CDR3 loop: CASSPSGRTYEQYF. As DNA, the CDR3 is TGTGCCAGCAGCCCTAGCGGGAGGACATACGAGCAGTACTTC.

The CDR3 DNA follows: TGTGCCAGCAGTGGAGACAGGGTTGGCAATCAGCCCCAGCATTTT. Translating gives CASSGDRVGNQPQHF. The chain has TRBV28 and TRBJ1-5; 7 nucleotides line up with TRBD1. CDR1 is MDHEN and CDR2 is SYDVKM in the germline V gene. The CDR3 has 15 residues. Trimming took 5 bases from V and 2 from J; bases not matched to a gene: 6.

This chain connects TRBV7-2 to TRBJ2-3; D is uncertain. Trimming took off 5 bases at V and 3 bases at J, with 18 bases between the two ends. CDR3 length: 16 amino acids. Per the germline V gene, CDR1 is SGHTA and CDR2 is FQGNSA. CDR3 coding DNA: TGTGCCAGCAGCCCCCGGGTCTACGGAATGACAGATACGCAGTATTTT. Amino acids: CASSPRVYGMTDTQYF.

This chain links TRBV30 with TRBJ2-1; TRBD1 matches at 7 bases. Germline loops: CDR1 GTSNPN, CDR2 SVGIG (reference sequence). J was trimmed by 6 bases and V by 5 bases; bases with no gene match: 7. CDR3 length: 13 amino acids. CDR3 in DNA: TGTGCCTGGGAGACAGGGATCCCCAATGAGCAGTTCTTC. This encodes CAWETGIPNEQFF.

This clone was seen once. The chain is built from TRBV21-1 and TRBJ1-5; TRBD1, as called in the table, went unchecked against the DNA. TRBV21-1 is a documented pseudogene. The CDR3 is made up of 11 amino acids. The CDR3 DNA sequence: TGTGCCAGCAAGACAGGGTGGCCCCAGCATTTT. Translating gives CASKTGWPQHF.

The gene calls are TRBV11-2 and TRBJ2-7; 8 bases match TRBD1. Germline lookup yields CDR1 SGHAT and CDR2 FQNNGV. This CDR3 comprises 13 residues. V lost 5 bases, J lost 6 bases, and 6 bases stayed unmatched. The DNA for the CDR3 is TGTGCCAGCAGCCTGCAGGGGGCTGGCGAGCAGTACTTC. Its protein is CASSLQGAGEQYF. The whole variable domain, filled in from reference TRBV11-2 and TRBJ2-7, reads EAGVAQSPRYKIIEKRQSVAFWCNPISGHATLYWYQQILGQGPKLLIQFQNNGVVDDSQLPKDRFSAERLKGVDSTLKIQPAKLEDSAVYLCASSLQGAGEQYFGPGTRLTVT.

This clone was observed once. The chain recombines TRBV5-1 with TRBJ2-1; 12 bases match TRBD2. CDR1 and CDR2 from the germline V gene are SGHRS and YFSETQ. Trimming at V came to 5 bases and at J to 0 bases, leaving 3 bases not matched to a gene. The CDR3 covers 16 residues. CDR3 in DNA: TGCGCCAGCAGATTGACTAGCGGGGGCTCCTACAATGAGCAGTTCTTC. Translated: CASRLTSGGSYNEQFF.

The chain carries TRBV6-5 and TRBJ1-1; the match to TRBD1 covers 8 bases. The CDR3 has 15 amino acids. Germline V gives CDR1 MNHEY, CDR2 SVGAGI. The trim removed 8 bases at V and 0 bases at J, leaving 8 bases unmatched. The CDR3 sequence is CASVTSGGLNTEAFF. The CDR3 bases are TGTGCCAGCGTCACGTCAGGGGGCCTGAACACTGAAGCTTTCTTT.

The chain employs TRBV18 and TRBJ1-4; 8 bases are shared with TRBD1. CDR3 length: 14 amino acids. The V and J ends lost 3 bases and 4 bases, in that order; junction bases with no gene match: 1. CDR1 and CDR2 from the germline V gene are KGHSH and LQKENI. CDR3 amino acids: CASSPGQDNEKLFF. The CDR3 DNA is TGTGCCAGCTCACCGGGACAGGATAATGAAAAACTGTTTTTT.

The rearrangement uses TRBV5-4 and TRBJ2-5; tentatively, D is TRBD1 (5 bases). Germline V gene lookup returns CDR1 SGHNT and CDR2 YYREEE (reference sequence). V lost 1 base and J 7 bases, leaving 14 bases between the germline ends. The CDR3 contains 14 residues. CDR3 sequence (DNA): TGTGCCAGCAGCTTGAAGGGGCCGGACGTGACCCAGTACTTC. Its translation is CASSLKGPDVTQYF.

This sequence joins TRBV18 and TRBJ1-5; D unclear. Between the trimmed V and J ends, which lost 3 bases and 4 bases, there was a span of 10 bases. Germline V lookup: CDR1 KGHSH, CDR2 LQKENI. The CDR3 totals 14 residues. CDR3 coding DNA: TGTGCCAGCTCACCTCGGGATGGGAATCAGCCCCAGCATTTT. As protein: CASSPRDGNQPQHF.

This chain uses TRBV4-1 with TRBJ2-3; 10 bases fit TRBD2. Germline CDR1 MGHRA, CDR2 YSYEKL. V gave up 2 bases and J gave up 3 bases; unmatched junction bases: 5. The CDR3 sequence is 16 residues long. This chain's CDR3 is CASSQPTSGITDTQYF. The CDR3 DNA follows: TGCGCCAGCAGCCAACCTACTAGCGGGATTACAGATACGCAGTATTTT.

For the CDR3, the DNA is TGTGCCAGCAGTTTTAAGGAGGCATACGAGCAGTACTTC. It codes for CASSFKEAYEQYF. This sequence joins TRBV27 and TRBJ2-7; tentative D call: TRBD2 (5 bases). Deletions cut 3 bases from V and 4 bases from J, with 10 bases between. The CDR3 loop spans 13 amino acids. CDR1 and CDR2 from the germline V gene are MNHEY and SMNVEV (reference sequence).

The J gene is TRBJ2-1, the V gene TRBV6-1; 8 nucleotides match TRBD1. This CDR3 region has 15 residues. Trimming took 6 bases from V and 1 from J; bases not matched to a gene: 5. Germline lookup yields CDR1 MNHNS and CDR2 SASEGT. The CDR3 nucleotides read TGTGCCAGCAGGGCTACAGGGGGGTCCTACAATGAGCAGTTCTTC. Protein product: CASRATGGSYNEQFF.